This TCR beta chain was captured by sequencing in a study of low-dose radiotherapy and immunotherapy resistance in tumors. Study-level information: Dosing of intravenous cyclophosphamide at 200 mg/m2 occurred every two weeks and took place one day prior to radiation and immunotherapy. Patients were on oral aspirin 300 mg taken daily for four cycles from cycle 1 day 1.

This clonotype was observed at least ten times. Time point of the sample: before trial treatment. Every donor's regimen consisted of nivolumab, ipilimumab, aspirin, low-dose cyclophosphamide and low-dose radiotherapy. This CDR3 region has 13 residues. Germline CDR1 and CDR2: SGHTA and FQGNSA. V lost 5 bases and J 2 bases, leaving 9 bases between the germline ends. TRAV- and TRBV-specific primers, spanning alpha and beta chains, primed first-strand cDNA. For amplifying TCRs, the PCR ran for roughly 20 cycles with Phusion, which was used together with a constant-region primer and the adapter on the V primers. It was by in vitro transcription that isolated mRNA was amplified. TCRdb passed the reads through MiXCR, listing each CDR3 protein once. The table lists 85,000 to 100,000 distinct CDR3 sequences, 9.4% of them singletons, with about 1% in the top ten.

The rearrangement joins TRBV7-2 to TRBJ2-5; tentative D call: TRBD1 (5 bases). Specimen: PBMCs, collected before treatment. This receptor was obtained from a male donor with prostate cancer. The CDR3 loop is CASSNRQQETQYF. In DNA, the CDR3 is TGTGCCAGCAGCAACAGACAGCAAGAGACCCAGTACTTC.